A selection of T cell receptor beta chains follows, all from one sample in a study of breast tumors, draining lymph nodes, adjacent tissues. TCRdb independently ran MiXCR on the multiplex PCR reads; one entry per CDR3 protein. The sample shows approximately 52,000 distinct CDR3 sequences, 42% of them seen only once. Sample: breast tumor tissue. These receptors were obtained from a female donor with breast cancer. Some clones in this sample may be carry-over from other donors' samples. CDR3s include the opening cysteine and the closing phenylalanine or tryptophan. Fields, in order: clone size, CDR3 length, J gene, D gene, V gene, CDR3 protein, CDR3 DNA. D genes are given only for firm matches. Size values are once, few and many counts, or a class for expanded clones, and some rows have none.

many | 14 | TRBJ2-5 | TRBD2 | TRBV20-1 | CSAPLAGVGETQYF | TGCAGTGCGCCCCTAGCGGGAGTGGGGGAGACCCAGTACTTC
many | 11 | TRBJ2-7 | TRBD1 | TRBV19 | CASSAGGEQYF | TGTGCCAGTAGTGCAGGGGGCGAGCAGTACTTC
many | 14 | TRBJ1-2 | NA | TRBV5-6 | CASSLYSEIYGYTF | TGTGCCAGCAGCTTGTATTCCGAAATCTATGGCTACACCTTC
many | 14 | TRBJ2-3 | NA | TRBV27 | CASSLADYRDTQYF | TGTGCCAGCAGTTTGGCTGATTACCGGGATACGCAGTATTTT
few | 15 | TRBJ1-1 | TRBD1 | TRBV19 | CASTADRGRFTEAFF | TGTGCCAGTACCGCGGACAGGGGGCGCTTCACTGAAGCTTTCTTT
many | 15 | TRBJ2-2 | NA | TRBV19 | CASSVTPQNTGELFF | TGTGCCAGTAGTGTTACCCCCCAGAACACCGGGGAGCTGTTTTTT
NA | 16 | TRBJ1-4 | TRBD1 | TRBV4-2 | CASSQDIQGPNEKLFF | TGTGCCAGCAGCCAAGATATACAGGGGCCGAATGAAAAACTGTTTTTT
NA | 15 | TRBJ2-5 | TRBD2 | TRBV7-6 | CASSLRLAGGETQYF | TGTGCCAGCAGCCTCCGCTTAGCGGGAGGGGAGACCCAGTACTTC
many | 14 | TRBJ1-2 | NA | TRBV20-1 | CSAQPPGRNYGYTF | TGCAGTGCTCAGCCCCCGGGGCGGAACTATGGCTACACCTTC
medium-sized | 14 | TRBJ2-3 | TRBD2 | TRBV7-2 | CASRGTSSADTQYF | TGTGCCAGCAGGGGGACTAGCTCGGCAGATACGCAGTATTTT
NA | 24 | TRBJ2-1 | NA | TRBV7-9 | CASSLGLAAVYFCATSDPYNEQFF | NA
many | 13 | TRBJ1-6 | NA | TRBV20-1 | CSVQTEYNSPLHF | TGCAGTGTTCAGACCGAATATAATTCACCCCTCCACTTT
many | 13 | TRBJ2-7 | TRBD2 | TRBV6-1 | CASSRSGSSEQYF | TGTGCCAGCAGCCGTAGCGGGAGTAGCGAGCAGTACTTC
NA | 15 | TRBJ2-3 | TRBD2 | TRBV5-1 | CASSRALAGGDTQYF | TGCGCCAGCAGTCGCGCACTAGCGGGAGGAGATACGCAGTATTTT
NA | 15 | TRBJ2-7 | NA | TRBV5-8 | CASSLETARRYEQYF | TGTGCCAGCAGCTTGGAGACAGCGCGCCGGTACGAGCAGTACTTC
many | 15 | TRBJ2-1 | TRBD2 | TRBV6-5 | CASSFSGRLLGEQFF | TGTGCCAGCAGTTTTAGCGGGAGGCTACTCGGTGAGCAGTTCTTC
many | 16 | TRBJ2-1 | TRBD2 | TRBV20-1 | CSARERETSANNEQFF | TGCAGTGCTAGAGAACGCGAGACTAGCGCCAACAATGAGCAGTTCTTC
many | 13 | TRBJ2-1 | NA | TRBV10-3 | CAISDTTRHEQFF | TGTGCCATCAGCGATACTACTAGACATGAGCAGTTCTTC
NA | 12 | TRBJ2-2 | TRBD1 | TRBV7-2 | CASSWTGGELFF | TGTGCCAGCAGCTGGACAGGGGGGGAGCTGTTTTTT
NA | 13 | TRBJ1-6 | TRBD1 | TRBV7-9 | CASSLGQGSPLHF | TGTGCCAGCAGCTTAGGACAGGGTTCACCCCTCCACTTT
NA | 15 | TRBJ2-5 | TRBD2 | TRBV20-1 | CSARVLAGEIETQYF | TGCAGTGCTAGAGTGCTAGCGGGAGAAATTGAGACCCAGTACTTC
few | 21 | TRBJ2-1 | TRBD1 | TRBV12-3/TRBV12-4 | CASSLPPGQGLPWGIQGEQFF | TGTGCCAGCAGTCTCCCGCCGGGACAGGGACTTCCTTGGGGAATTCAGGGAGAGCAGTTCTTC
NA | 12 | TRBJ2-7 | NA | TRBV11-2 | CASSFGVGEQCF | TGTGCCAGCAGCTTTGGGGTCGGCGAGCAGTGCTTT
NA | 15 | TRBJ2-3 | NA | TRBV2 | CASKIKDTASGTQYF | TGTGCCAGCAAAATAAAAGACACAGCCTCAGGTACGCAGTATTTC
NA | 14 | TRBJ1-2 | NA | TRBV10-2 | CASSGGRGSSGNTF | TGCGCCAGCAGTGGAGGAAGGGGGAGCTCTGGAAACACCTTC
NA | 15 | TRBJ2-1 | TRBD1 | TRBV20-1 | CSAVNPGTGYSEQFF | TGCAGTGCTGTTAATCCCGGGACAGGGTACAGTGAGCAGTTCTTC
many | 15 | TRBJ1-2 | TRBD1 | TRBV20-1 | CSARVRDRGQVGYTF | TGCAGTGCTAGAGTAAGAGACAGGGGGCAGGTTGGCTACACCTTC
NA | 21 | TRBJ1-3 | NA | TRBV9 | CASSVGQFNEQYFGPGNTIYF | NA
NA | 18 | TRBJ1-5 | NA | TRBV27 | CASSSRSTARGGAQPQHF | TGTGCCAGCAGTTCCCGGTCGACCGCCCGCGGGGGGGCTCAGCCCCAGCATTTT
NA | 15 | TRBJ1-4 | TRBD1 | TRBV7-8 | CASSLRTGLHEKLFF | TGTGCCAGCAGCCTACGGACAGGGTTACATGAAAAACTGTTTTTT
once | 14 | TRBJ2-3 | TRBD2 | TRBV6-1 | CASSSSGRSDTQYF | TGTGCCAGCAGTAGTAGCGGGAGGTCGGATACGCAGTATTTT
NA | 12 | TRBJ2-3 | NA | TRBV7-2 | CASSLAPATQYF | TGTGCCAGCAGCTTAGCCCCAGCTACGCAGTATTTT
many | 11 | TRBJ2-7 | NA | TRBV6-1 | CASTASYEQYF | TGTGCCAGCACCGCCTCCTACGAGCAGTACTTC
many | 14 | TRBJ2-5 | NA | TRBV7-2 | CASSPAGLGETQYF | TGTGCCAGCAGCCCGGCGGGGCTAGGTGAGACCCAGTACTTC
many | 13 | TRBJ1-2 | NA | TRBV6-2/TRBV6-3 | CASSHVGQTPTTF | TGTGCCAGCAGTCACGTCGGACAGACACCAACGACCTTC
NA | 17 | TRBJ2-5 | TRBD2 | TRBV9 | CASSARTSGEYQETQYF | TGTGCCAGCAGCGCACGAACTAGCGGGGAGTACCAAGAGACCCAGTACTTC
NA | 18 | TRBJ2-5 | NA | TRBV29-1 | CSVLPYEGLNLVTETQYF | TGCAGCGTTCTGCCCTATGAAGGACTAAACCTCGTTACGGAGACCCAGTACTTC
many | 12 | TRBJ2-1 | TRBD2 | TRBV27 | CASGLVYNEQFF | TGTGCCAGCGGACTAGTCTACAATGAGCAGTTCTTC
many | 12 | TRBJ1-5 | NA | TRBV10-3 | CAISVAGVPQHF | TGTGCCATCAGTGTCGCGGGAGTGCCCCAGCATTTT
NA | 16 | TRBJ2-2 | TRBD1 | TRBV20-1 | CSARDPGTATAGELFF | TGCAGTGCTAGAGATCCCGGGACAGCGACCGCCGGGGAGCTGTTTTTT
many | 15 | TRBJ2-1 | NA | TRBV28 | CASSFLGNLGNEQFF | TGTGCCAGCAGTTTTCTCGGGAACTTGGGTAATGAGCAGTTCTTC
NA | 13 | TRBJ1-5 | NA | TRBV10-3 | CAIRGDSNQPQHF | TGTGCCATCAGGGGAGATAGTAATCAGCCCCAGCATTTT
NA | 14 | TRBJ2-7 | NA | TRBV25-1 | CAGSGRQHSYKQYF | TGTGCCGGCAGTGGGCGTCAACACTCCTACAAGCAGTACTTC
NA | 14 | TRBJ2-1 | NA | TRBV7-9 | CASSMGSGGNEQFF | TGTGCCAGCAGCATGGGAAGCGGCGGCAATGAGCAGTTCTTC
NA | 15 | TRBJ1-4 | NA | TRBV2 | CARRTARSKNEKLFF | TGTGCTAGAAGGACAGCACGCTCTAAGAACGAAAAACTGTTTTTT
once | 15 | TRBJ2-5 | TRBD1 | TRBV19 | CARSAGTGRGETQYF | TGTGCCCGTAGTGCCGGGACAGGGAGAGGAGAGACTCAGTACTTC
many | 15 | TRBJ2-7 | TRBD2 | TRBV5-1 | CASSPRDSGTYEQYF | TGCGCCAGCAGCCCTCGTGATAGCGGGACCTACGAGCAGTACTTC
many | 14 | TRBJ1-2 | NA | TRBV6-1 | CASNPRGSLSGYTF | TGTGCCAGCAACCCTCGGGGAAGTCTAAGCGGCTACACCTTC
many | 15 | TRBJ1-4 | NA | TRBV6-1 | CASSVVGTDPEKLFF | TGTGCCAGCAGTGTAGTCGGGACGGACCCTGAAAAACTGTTTTTT
many | 12 | TRBJ1-5 | NA | TRBV7-2 | CASSDSNQPQHF | TGTGCCAGCAGCGATAGCAATCAGCCCCAGCATTTT